One sample yielded the 14 T cell receptor beta chains listed below, sequenced in a study of early T cells in non-severe SARS-CoV-2 infection. TCRdb processed the 5' RACE reads anew with MiXCR; each CDR3 protein has one entry. The sample shows around 64,000 distinct CDR3 sequences, approximately 10% of them seen only once. The sample in question was whole blood, obtained at baseline. The receptors here all came from an adult who was a healthcare worker with PCR-confirmed SARS-CoV-2 infection or an uninfected control (not recorded which).

This clonotype was recorded at least ten times. The genes are TRBV20-1 and TRBJ2-3, with TRBD2 identical over 13 bases. The CDR3 spans 15 residues. Germline V gene data show CDR1 as DFQATT and CDR2 as SNEGSKA (reference sequence). The ends lost 6 bases at V and 8 bases at J; junction bases unmatched: 11. CDR3 sequence (DNA): TGCAGTGCAAAACCTCTAGGACTAGCGGGAGCTACGCAGTATTTT. This translates into CSAKPLGLAGATQYF.

This clonotype was detected only a few times. The chain couples TRBV12-3 or TRBV12-4 to TRBJ2-2, with TRBD2 as a possible D gene (6 bases). Trimming shortened V by 1 base and J by 0 bases, and 6 bases separated the two germline ends. The CDR3 length is 15 residues. The CDR3, as DNA: TGTGCCAGCAGTTTAGGCGGGGCGAACACCGGGGAGCTGTTTTTT. Residues: CASSLGGANTGELFF.

The chain couples TRBV29-1 to TRBJ2-7; D remains unclear. The CDR3 has 12 residues. Looked up from germline, CDR1 is SQVTM and CDR2 is ANQGSEA. The V end was cut by 7 bases, the J end by 0 bases, with 10 bases between. CDR3 residues: CSATAFSYEQYF. The CDR3 DNA is TGCAGCGCCACGGCATTCTCCTACGAGCAGTACTTC.

This chain links TRBV18 with TRBJ2-2; D possibly uses TRBD1 or TRBD2 (5 bases each). CDR1 and CDR2 (germline): KGHSH, LQKENI. V was trimmed by 3 bases and J by 5 bases, leaving 13 bases between them. The CDR3 runs 15 residues. This CDR3 reads CASSPSSGGTGELFF. For the CDR3, the DNA is TGTGCCAGCTCACCCTCCAGTGGGGGTACCGGGGAGCTGTTTTTT.

This clonotype was detected only a few times. The V call is TRBV12-3 or TRBV12-4, the J call TRBJ2-3; TRBD2 matches at 11 bases. The V gene end was trimmed by 5 bases and the J gene end by 2 bases; junction bases not matched to a gene: 6. The CDR3 runs 16 residues. The DNA of the CDR3 is TGTGCCAGCAGTCTTATGACTAGCGGGATCACAGATACGCAGTATTTT. Translation gives CASSLMTSGITDTQYF.

This clonotype was found a few times. The genes are TRBV18 and TRBJ2-7; the D gene is possibly TRBD1 (5 bases). In germline, CDR1 is KGHSH, CDR2 LQKENI. The CDR3 spans 13 residues. V lost 8 bases and J 7 bases, leaving 18 bases between the germline ends. The CDR3 region has the DNA TGTGCCAGCCGAGACAGTTTTATTCCGGAGCAGTACTTC. It yields the protein CASRDSFIPEQYF.

This clonotype was seen ten or more times. The rearrangement links TRBV21-1 to TRBJ2-4; TRBD1, as called in the table, went unchecked against the DNA. TRBV21-1 is marked as a pseudogene. The CDR3 extends over 15 amino acids. The CDR3 nucleotides read TGTGCCAGCTTTACTCAGGGGGACAGGGCGAGTATTCAGTACTTC. Translated, it gives CASFTQGDRASIQYF.

This clonotype appeared a few times. The chain employs TRBV12-3 or TRBV12-4 and TRBJ2-1; a weak D match, TRBD1 (5 bases). This CDR3 has 16 residues. V gave up 6 bases and J gave up 5 bases, with 20 bases separating them. The CDR3 DNA sequence: TGTGCCAGCAGCCTAGGGTTGGGCCTAGGGGACAATGAGCAGTTCTTC. Its translation is CASSLGLGLGDNEQFF.

This clonotype was counted a few times. V gene TRBV18 combines with J gene TRBJ1-1; TRBD1 might be the D (6 bases). V was cut by 3 bases and J by 10 bases, with 15 bases left in between. This CDR3 is built from 13 residues. CDR1 and CDR2 from the germline V gene are KGHSH and LQKENI. The CDR3: CASSPDPGQLAFF. CDR3 DNA: TGTGCCAGCTCACCTGACCCTGGACAGTTAGCTTTCTTT.

This clonotype occurred a few times. The rearrangement joins TRBV21-1 to TRBJ2-1; TRBD2, the table's D call, was not compared with the DNA. TRBV21-1 is reported as a pseudogene. This CDR3 comprises 17 residues. This chain's CDR3 is CASSKAFSGRVYNEQFF. The CDR3, as DNA: TGTGCCAGCAGCAAAGCGTTCAGTGGGAGGGTTTACAATGAGCAGTTCTTC.

This clonotype appeared a few times. The V gene is TRBV2, the J gene TRBJ2-4; D ambiguous. Germline CDR1 SNHLY, CDR2 FYNNEI. V was clipped by 2 bases and J by 6 bases, with 5 bases between them. The CDR3 extends over 12 amino acids. The CDR3 reads CASSERANIQYF. DNA for the CDR3: TGTGCCAGCAGTGAAAGGGCAAACATTCAGTACTTC.

This clonotype was detected ten times or more. CDR3 sequence: CASSFPTKTSGSYKNIQYF. DNA of the CDR3: TGTGCCAGCAGTTTCCCCACCAAGACTAGCGGGAGCTATAAAAACATTCAGTACTTC. The gene calls are TRBV6-2 or TRBV6-3 and TRBJ2-4; TRBD2 matches 12 bases. Germline V lookup: CDR1 MNHEY, CDR2 SVGEGT. The CDR3 contains 19 residues. V was clipped by 4 bases and J by 4 bases; unmatched bases: 14.

The CDR3 loop reads CASSPRAPNEKLFF. DNA for the CDR3: TGTGCCAGCTCACCCCGGGCCCCAAATGAAAAACTGTTTTTT. The chain is built from TRBV18 and TRBJ1-4; D gene ambiguous. The CDR3 is 14 residues long. The germline V gene encodes CDR1 KGHSH and CDR2 LQKENI. V shed 3 bases and J shed 5 bases, with 10 bases lying between them. The variable domain in full, with the rest retrieved from reference TRBV18 and TRBJ1-4, is NAGVMQNPRHLVRRRGQEARLRCSPMKGHSHVYWYRQLPEEGLKFMVYLQKENIIDESGMPKERFSAEFPKEGPSILRIQQVVRGDSAAYFCASSPRAPNEKLFFGSGTQLSVL.

This clonotype was seen more than once but under ten times. The rearrangement links TRBV12-3 or TRBV12-4 to TRBJ2-7; a weak D match, TRBD1 (6 bases). The CDR3 is 14 residues long. Deletions cut 6 bases from V and 3 bases from J, with 15 bases between. The DNA of the CDR3 is TGTGCCAGCAGGTCAACACAGGGAATCTACGAGCAGTACTTC. This encodes CASRSTQGIYEQYF.